The present T cell receptor beta chain was sequenced within a study of graft-versus-host responses after intestinal transplantation. Looking at the study overall: Multivisceral, liver-intestinal, or isolated intestinal grafts went to recipients. All recipients got anti-thymocyte globulin induction, then tacrolimus and steroids for about 3 years. Study-wide results and limits: GvH clones detected in recipient marrow included some appearing first in ileum or blood.

Comment on this clone: The antigen remains unidentified.

Either the posterior iliac crest or another site supplied the post-transplant bone marrow. Assay: immunoSEQ multiplex PCR; the TCRdb copy retains only in-frame clones and omits some. The table has over 60,000 clones, roughly 89% seen once; the top ten hold 6.5% to 8%. The TCR sequence derives from a human patient who received an intestinal transplant, so some T cells may come from the graft donor. The sequencing used bone marrow, collected approximately 100 weeks after intestinal transplantation.

The CDR3 sequence: CASSGSGRAPHEQYF. The CDR3 DNA is TGTGCCAGCAGTGGTAGCGGGAGGGCCCCTCACGAGCAGTACTTC. This chain uses TRBV27 with TRBJ2-7, with TRBD2 identical over 11 bases. CDR3 length: 15 residues. The germline CDR1 and CDR2 sequences are MNHEY and SMNVEV (reference sequence). J gave up 5 bases and V 5 bases, and 8 bases lay outside the gene matches.